This T cell receptor beta chain appears in the sequencing data of a study of human T cells and chemical hapten exposure. Background on the study: Subjects had 2% DPC placed on roughly 2 cm by roughly 2 cm of upper inner arm skin for sensitization. Patients got weekly scalp diphenylcyclopropenone doses over the roughly 24-week study. The patient population, which was mostly female, had alopecia areata, totalis or universalis.

The CDR3 runs to 17 residues. With 3 bases clipped from V and 8 bases from J, the junction kept 13 bases outside the gene matches. The germline V gene encodes CDR1 LNHNV and CDR2 YYDKDF (reference sequence). As for time point: pre-sensitization, week 0. Treatment indicated: therapeutic diphenylcyclopropenone sensitization with weekly scalp DPC. Donors were 18 to 70-year-old alopecia patients suitable for DPC. MiXCR was run by TCRdb on the RACE reads, yielding one entry per CDR3 protein. This sample has about 260,000 distinct CDR3 sequences, with approximately 8.4% found just once. This sequence originates from a woman in her forties with alopecia areata. Some clones in this sample may be carry-over from other donors' samples. This chain links TRBV15 with TRBJ2-1, with TRBD1 matching 10 bases. The specimen was whole blood, collected in connection with sensitization to the hapten diphenylcyclopropenone (DPC). As DNA, the CDR3 is TGTGCCACCAGCAGGGACCACCCCGGGACAGGGGAAGATGAGCAGTTCTTC. It yields the protein CATSRDHPGTGEDEQFF.